Presented here are 8 T cell receptor beta chains from one specimen sequenced in a study of T cell responses to AZD1222 COVID-19 vaccine. Sequencing used immunoSEQ multiplex PCR; TCRdb keeps in-frame clones, though not all of them. Of some 100,000 clones detected, approximately 91% appear once; the ten largest clones hold around 7%. Specimen: peripheral blood, collected on day 0 of AZD1222 vaccination. These receptors came from an adult in good health.

The chain is built from TRBV9 and TRBJ2-2, with 9 bases matching TRBD2. From germline, CDR1 is SGDLS and CDR2 YYNGEE. V was pared by 3 bases and J by 6 bases, with 6 bases of the junction left unmatched. This CDR3 region has 15 residues. In nucleotides, the CDR3 is TGTGCCAGCAGCGGAGGGACTAGCCTCCCCGGGGAGCTGTTTTTT. As protein: CASSGGTSLPGELFF.

The V gene is TRBV6-5, the J gene TRBJ2-7; 7 bases match TRBD1. The CDR3 totals 12 residues. Germline loops: CDR1 MNHEY, CDR2 SVGAGI. The V and J ends lost 6 bases and 6 bases, in that order; junction bases with no gene match: 5. The chain's CDR3 is CASSLTGFEQYF. The CDR3 coding sequence is TGTGCCAGCAGCCTGACAGGGTTCGAGCAGTACTTC.

The V and J genes are TRBV29-1 and TRBJ2-5; no clear D gene. V was trimmed by 5 bases and J by 0 bases, leaving 13 bases between them. CDR1 and CDR2 (germline): SQVTM, ANQGSEA. The CDR3 totals 14 residues. CDR3 nucleotide sequence: TGCAGCGTTAACGGACCGATACACCAAGAGACCCAGTACTTC. This encodes CSVNGPIHQETQYF.

The chain carries TRBV5-1 and TRBJ1-3, with unresolved D. The CDR3 length is 17 residues. V lost 0 bases to trimming and J lost 0 bases, with 13 bases between them. Germline V CDR1 and CDR2: SGHRS, YFSETQ. Here the CDR3 reads CASSLVNPGLSGNTIYF. CDR3 DNA sequence: TGCGCCAGCAGCTTGGTAAACCCAGGCCTCTCTGGAAACACCATATATTTT.

The chain joins TRBV7-9 to TRBJ1-4; the match to TRBD1 covers 8 bases. CDR3 length: 16 amino acids. CDR1 and CDR2 (germline): SEHNR, FQNEAQ (reference sequence). J lost 3 bases, V lost 3 bases, and 6 bases had no gene match. The CDR3 bases are TGTGCCAGCAGCTTTCTCGGACAGGGCCCTAATGAAAAACTGTTTTTT. It translates to CASSFLGQGPNEKLFF.

The genes are TRBV6-5 and TRBJ2-4; TRBD1 agrees at 7 bases. CDR3 size: 15 residues. The V and J ends lost 5 bases and 9 bases, in that order; junction bases with no gene match: 13. CDR1 MNHEY and CDR2 SVGAGI come from the germline V gene. The CDR3 loop reads CASSPQAGTVSIQYF. For the CDR3, the DNA is TGTGCCAGCAGTCCTCAGGCAGGGACAGTAAGCATTCAGTACTTC.

This chain connects TRBV6-2 or TRBV6-3 to TRBJ2-6; the D gene could be TRBD1 or TRBD2 (5 bases each). V lost 5 bases to trimming and J lost 0 bases, with 11 bases between them. This CDR3 comprises 16 residues. Germline-derived CDR1 and CDR2 are MNHEY and SVGEGT. CDR3 protein: CASSLDGTSGANVLTF. The CDR3 coding sequence is TGTGCCAGCAGTCTCGACGGGACCTCTGGGGCCAACGTCCTGACTTTC.

The chain has TRBV10-3 and TRBJ1-5, with D perhaps TRBD1 (5 bases). CDR1 is ENHRY and CDR2 is SYGVKD in the germline V gene. This CDR3 contains 14 residues. Trimming removed 11 bases at V and 0 bases at J, with 14 bases between. In DNA form, the CDR3 reads TGTGCCGTCCGGGGGAGTGGTAGCAATCAGCCCCAGCATTTT. Translation: CAVRGSGSNQPQHF.